Listed below are T cell receptor beta chains from one sample, sequenced in a study of early T cells in non-severe SARS-CoV-2 infection. MiXCR, applied by TCRdb to the 5' RACE reads, yields one record per CDR3 protein. The table records tens of thousands of distinct CDR3 sequences, over 4% of them present only once. Material for sequencing was whole blood. Receptors were obtained from an adult who was a healthcare worker with PCR-confirmed SARS-CoV-2 infection or an uninfected control (not recorded which). CDR3s include the opening cysteine and the closing phenylalanine or tryptophan. Fields, in order: J gene, V gene, clone size, D gene, CDR3 protein, CDR3 DNA. The D gene is left open where the match is weak. Not every row has a clone size; where given, it reads once, few, many or a size class.

j_gene: TRBJ1-2
v_gene: TRBV20-1
abundance: -
d_gene: -
CDR3aa: CSAPQPTGFHYGYTF
CDR3nt: TGCAGTGCGCCGCAACCCACAGGGTTTCATTATGGCTACACCTTC

j_gene: TRBJ2-1
v_gene: TRBV5-4
abundance: many
d_gene: -
CDR3aa: CASSLGRLGQFF
CDR3nt: TGTGCCAGCAGCCTTGGAAGGCTAGGGCAGTTCTTC

j_gene: TRBJ2-4
v_gene: TRBV7-2
abundance: -
d_gene: -
CDR3aa: CASSRYRTEGIQYF
CDR3nt: TGTGCCAGCAGCCGCTATAGGACAGAGGGCATTCAGTACTTC

j_gene: TRBJ2-5
v_gene: TRBV2
abundance: few
d_gene: TRBD2
CDR3aa: CASSDHLAGEGETQYF
CDR3nt: TGTGCCAGCAGTGACCATCTAGCGGGAGAAGGAGAGACCCAGTACTTC

j_gene: TRBJ2-7
v_gene: TRBV3-1
abundance: -
d_gene: -
CDR3aa: CASSQVMGHEQYF
CDR3nt: TGTGCCAGCAGCCAAGTAATGGGCCACGAGCAGTACTTC

j_gene: TRBJ2-1
v_gene: TRBV12-3/TRBV12-4
abundance: many
d_gene: TRBD2
CDR3aa: CASSPLAANDNEQFF
CDR3nt: TGTGCCAGCAGTCCACTAGCGGCCAATGACAATGAGCAGTTCTTC

j_gene: TRBJ1-1
v_gene: TRBV5-1
abundance: many
d_gene: -
CDR3aa: CASSYQGNTEAFF
CDR3nt: TGCGCCAGCAGTTACCAGGGGAACACTGAAGCTTTCTTT

j_gene: TRBJ2-3
v_gene: TRBV10-3
abundance: -
d_gene: TRBD2
CDR3aa: CAISGLAGGSSDTQYF
CDR3nt: TGTGCCATCAGCGGACTAGCGGGAGGGAGTTCAGATACGCAGTATTTT

j_gene: TRBJ2-1
v_gene: TRBV7-8
abundance: many
d_gene: TRBD1
CDR3aa: CASTLQGVNEQFF
CDR3nt: TGTGCCAGCACCCTACAGGGGGTGAATGAGCAGTTCTTC

j_gene: TRBJ2-3
v_gene: TRBV20-1
abundance: -
d_gene: -
CDR3aa: CSAREPSTDTQYF
CDR3nt: TGCAGTGCTAGAGAACCATCCACAGATACGCAGTATTTT

j_gene: TRBJ2-1
v_gene: TRBV11-2
abundance: many
d_gene: TRBD2
CDR3aa: CASSFRLAGGHNEQFF
CDR3nt: TGTGCCAGCAGCTTCCGACTAGCGGGCGGACACAATGAGCAGTTCTTC

j_gene: TRBJ2-5
v_gene: TRBV20-1
abundance: -
d_gene: -
CDR3aa: CSARGLAETQYF
CDR3nt: TGCAGTGCTAGGGGTCTAGCGGAGACCCAGTACTTC

j_gene: TRBJ2-1
v_gene: TRBV18
abundance: many
d_gene: TRBD1
CDR3aa: CASSGGADSLWEFF
CDR3nt: TGTGCCAGTTCAGGGGGAGCCGATTCATTGTGGGAGTTCTTC

j_gene: TRBJ2-1
v_gene: TRBV7-2
abundance: few
d_gene: -
CDR3aa: CASSLYEQFF
CDR3nt: TGTGCCAGCAGCTTATATGAGCAGTTCTTC

j_gene: TRBJ2-3
v_gene: TRBV20-1
abundance: many
d_gene: TRBD2
CDR3aa: CSAVPGLAADTQYF
CDR3nt: TGCAGTGCCGTCCCGGGACTAGCCGCAGATACGCAGTATTTT

j_gene: TRBJ2-7
v_gene: TRBV20-1
abundance: many
d_gene: TRBD2
CDR3aa: CSARGGSQGYF
CDR3nt: TGCAGTGCTAGAGGCGGGAGTCAGGGGTACTTC

j_gene: TRBJ2-5
v_gene: TRBV7-9
abundance: many
d_gene: -
CDR3aa: CASSLVTGGETQYF
CDR3nt: TGTGCCAGCAGCTTAGTGACCGGGGGAGAGACCCAGTACTTC

j_gene: TRBJ2-5
v_gene: TRBV20-1
abundance: -
d_gene: TRBD1
CDR3aa: CSARETGLETQYF
CDR3nt: TGCAGTGCTAGGGAGACAGGGCTGGAGACCCAGTACTTC

j_gene: TRBJ1-1
v_gene: TRBV5-5
abundance: many
d_gene: -
CDR3aa: CASSWGHRNTEAFF
CDR3nt: TGTGCCAGCAGCTGGGGACACCGGAACACTGAAGCTTTCTTT

j_gene: TRBJ2-3
v_gene: TRBV7-2
abundance: many
d_gene: -
CDR3aa: CASSLDSEMADTQYF
CDR3nt: TGTGCCAGCAGCTTAGATTCGGAGATGGCAGATACGCAGTATTTT

j_gene: TRBJ2-3
v_gene: TRBV4-3
abundance: -
d_gene: -
CDR3aa: CASSHQGTDTQYF
CDR3nt: TGCGCCAGCAGCCACCAGGGAACAGATACGCAGTATTTT

j_gene: TRBJ2-7
v_gene: TRBV20-1
abundance: -
d_gene: TRBD1
CDR3aa: CSAQTMTGVSYEQYF
CDR3nt: TGCAGTGCCCAAACCATGACAGGGGTCTCCTACGAGCAGTACTTC

j_gene: TRBJ1-2
v_gene: TRBV29-1
abundance: many
d_gene: -
CDR3aa: CSVEDQVVTTNYGYTF
CDR3nt: TGCAGCGTTGAAGACCAGGTGGTAACAACTAACTATGGCTACACCTTC

j_gene: TRBJ2-3
v_gene: TRBV29-1
abundance: many
d_gene: TRBD2
CDR3aa: CSVDLAGGTDTQYF
CDR3nt: TGCAGCGTTGACCTAGCGGGAGGCACAGATACGCAGTATTTT

j_gene: TRBJ2-1
v_gene: TRBV7-9
abundance: -
d_gene: -
CDR3aa: CASSRSQGKPLDEQFF
CDR3nt: TGTGCCAGCAGCCGTTCCCAGGGAAAGCCCCTCGATGAGCAGTTCTTC

j_gene: TRBJ2-5
v_gene: TRBV4-3
abundance: few
d_gene: -
CDR3aa: CASSQDLRSAWAGETQYF
CDR3nt: TGCGCCAGCAGCCAAGATCTAAGATCAGCATGGGCCGGAGAGACCCAGTACTTC

j_gene: TRBJ2-2
v_gene: TRBV11-2
abundance: many
d_gene: TRBD2
CDR3aa: CASSLGGRSGELFF
CDR3nt: TGTGCCAGCAGCTTAGGCGGGAGGTCCGGGGAGCTGTTTTTT

j_gene: TRBJ2-1
v_gene: TRBV20-1
abundance: few
d_gene: -
CDR3aa: CSANGYSNNNEQFF
CDR3nt: TGCAGTGCTAACGGGTATTCTAATAACAATGAGCAGTTCTTC

j_gene: TRBJ2-1
v_gene: TRBV7-2
abundance: many
d_gene: TRBD2
CDR3aa: CASSFGSGGDGEQFF
CDR3nt: TGTGCCAGCAGCTTTGGTAGCGGGGGAGATGGAGAGCAGTTCTTC

j_gene: TRBJ1-1
v_gene: TRBV10-3
abundance: few
d_gene: TRBD1
CDR3aa: CATGGTGNTEAFF
CDR3nt: TGTGCCACTGGCGGGACAGGCAACACTGAAGCTTTCTTT

j_gene: TRBJ2-7
v_gene: TRBV7-8
abundance: many
d_gene: -
CDR3aa: CASSPRADRWNEQYF
CDR3nt: TGTGCCAGCAGCCCGAGGGCGGACAGATGGAACGAGCAGTACTTC

j_gene: TRBJ1-1
v_gene: TRBV3-1
abundance: many
d_gene: -
CDR3aa: CASSQAPLGVSTEAFF
CDR3nt: TGTGCCAGCAGCCAAGCTCCACTGGGAGTTAGCACTGAAGCTTTCTTT

j_gene: TRBJ2-7
v_gene: TRBV15
abundance: few
d_gene: -
CDR3aa: CATSRDSGLTYEQYF
CDR3nt: TGTGCCACCAGCAGAGACTCGGGGCTTACCTACGAGCAGTACTTC

j_gene: TRBJ1-2
v_gene: TRBV10-1
abundance: many
d_gene: -
CDR3aa: CASSPSRSYGYTF
CDR3nt: TGCGCCAGCAGTCCAAGTCGGTCCTATGGCTACACCTTC

j_gene: TRBJ1-6
v_gene: TRBV19
abundance: many
d_gene: -
CDR3aa: CASSAAFKDSPLHF
CDR3nt: TGTGCCAGTAGTGCCGCCTTCAAGGATTCACCCCTCCACTTT

j_gene: TRBJ2-1
v_gene: TRBV19
abundance: many
d_gene: TRBD2
CDR3aa: CASSRLAGGHNEQFF
CDR3nt: TGTGCCAGTAGTAGACTAGCGGGAGGACACAATGAGCAGTTCTTC

j_gene: TRBJ2-1
v_gene: TRBV6-6
abundance: many
d_gene: TRBD1
CDR3aa: CASSFNSGTGVHNEQFF
CDR3nt: TGTGCCAGCAGTTTCAACTCCGGGACAGGGGTGCACAATGAGCAGTTCTTC

j_gene: TRBJ2-5
v_gene: TRBV25-1
abundance: -
d_gene: -
CDR3aa: CASSELGSGLYQETQYF
CDR3nt: TGTGCCAGCAGTGAATTAGGATCGGGACTGTACCAAGAGACCCAGTACTTC

j_gene: TRBJ2-1
v_gene: TRBV12-3/TRBV12-4
abundance: many
d_gene: TRBD2
CDR3aa: CASSFQGLANEQFF
CDR3nt: TGTGCCAGCAGTTTCCAGGGACTAGCCAATGAGCAGTTCTTC

j_gene: TRBJ2-6
v_gene: TRBV18
abundance: few
d_gene: -
CDR3aa: CASSPPLSGANVLTF
CDR3nt: TGTGCCAGCTCACCACCTCTCTCTGGGGCCAACGTCCTGACTTTC

j_gene: TRBJ1-1
v_gene: TRBV7-3
abundance: many
d_gene: -
CDR3aa: CASSPTLNTEAFF
CDR3nt: TGTGCCAGCAGCCCGACGTTGAACACTGAAGCTTTCTTT